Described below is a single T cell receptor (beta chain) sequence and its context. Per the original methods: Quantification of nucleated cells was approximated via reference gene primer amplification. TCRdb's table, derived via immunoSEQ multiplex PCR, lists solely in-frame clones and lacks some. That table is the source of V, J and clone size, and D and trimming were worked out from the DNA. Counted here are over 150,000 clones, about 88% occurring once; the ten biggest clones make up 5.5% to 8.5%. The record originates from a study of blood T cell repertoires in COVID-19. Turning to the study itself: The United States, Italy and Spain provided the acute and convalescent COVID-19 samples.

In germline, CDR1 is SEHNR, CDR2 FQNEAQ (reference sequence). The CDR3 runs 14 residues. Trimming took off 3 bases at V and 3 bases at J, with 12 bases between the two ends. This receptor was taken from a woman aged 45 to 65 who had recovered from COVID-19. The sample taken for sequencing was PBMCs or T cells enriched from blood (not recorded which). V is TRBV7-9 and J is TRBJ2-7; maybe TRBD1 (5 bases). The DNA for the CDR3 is TGTGCCAGCAGCTTGGTGCAGGGATACTACGAGCAGTACTTC. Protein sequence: CASSLVQGYYEQYF.